These T cell receptor beta chains were read from a single sample in a study of blood T cell repertoires in COVID-19. Sequencing used immunoSEQ multiplex PCR; TCRdb keeps in-frame clones, though not all of them. Of tens of thousands of clones listed, just over 85% are singletons. Input material: peripheral blood. Source of these receptors: a woman older than 75 with acute or convalescent COVID-19. Each CDR3 is given with its conserved first and last residue. Fields, in order: V gene, clone size, D gene, J gene, CDR3 protein, CDR3 DNA. D genes are given only for firm matches. Expanded clones are given a class, and other clones once, few, many or no size at all.

V gene: TRBV11-2; clone size: .; D gene: TRBD2; J gene: TRBJ2-7; CDR3 protein: CASSRPTSGGLYEQYF; CDR3 DNA: TGTGCCAGCAGCCGCCCTACTAGCGGGGGACTCTACGAGCAGTACTTC
V gene: TRBV9; clone size: .; D gene: TRBD1; J gene: TRBJ2-7; CDR3 protein: CASSPRRGGWEEQYF; CDR3 DNA: TGTGCCAGCAGCCCCAGAAGAGGGGGCTGGGAAGAGCAGTACTTC
V gene: TRBV5-1; clone size: .; D gene: .; J gene: TRBJ2-7; CDR3 protein: CASSWGDGFSEQYF; CDR3 DNA: TGCGCCAGCAGCTGGGGGGATGGTTTTTCCGAGCAGTACTTC
V gene: TRBV2; clone size: once; D gene: TRBD1; J gene: TRBJ2-2; CDR3 protein: CASSKTGQLTGELFF; CDR3 DNA: TGTGCCAGCAGCAAAACGGGACAGCTCACCGGGGAGCTGTTTTTT
V gene: TRBV19; clone size: .; D gene: .; J gene: TRBJ2-5; CDR3 protein: CASREGNRMETQYF; CDR3 DNA: TGTGCCAGTAGGGAGGGCAATCGTATGGAGACCCAGTACTTC
V gene: TRBV19; clone size: once; D gene: .; J gene: TRBJ2-1; CDR3 protein: CASTKKQVYNEQFF; CDR3 DNA: TGTGCCAGTACTAAGAAACAGGTCTACAATGAGCAGTTCTTC
V gene: TRBV10-3; clone size: .; D gene: .; J gene: TRBJ1-1; CDR3 protein: CAISPLAMNTEAFF; CDR3 DNA: TGTGCCATCAGTCCGCTGGCCATGAACACTGAAGCTTTCTTT
V gene: TRBV19; clone size: .; D gene: TRBD1; J gene: TRBJ2-7; CDR3 protein: CASSTRDREGEQYF; CDR3 DNA: TGTGCCAGTAGTACGCGGGACAGGGAAGGCGAGCAGTACTTC
V gene: TRBV7-2; clone size: .; D gene: .; J gene: TRBJ1-3; CDR3 protein: CASSVWGGGISGNTIYF; CDR3 DNA: TGTGCCAGCAGCGTTTGGGGCGGGGGTATATCTGGAAACACCATATATTTT
V gene: TRBV3-1/TRBV3-2; clone size: .; D gene: .; J gene: TRBJ1-6; CDR3 protein: CASSQQSYNSPLHF; CDR3 DNA: TGTGCCAGCAGCCAACAGTCCTATAATTCACCCCTCCACTTT
V gene: TRBV7-3; clone size: .; D gene: .; J gene: TRBJ2-3; CDR3 protein: CASSPFPSPSADTQYF; CDR3 DNA: TGTGCCAGCAGCCCATTCCCTAGCCCGAGCGCAGATACGCAGTATTTT
V gene: TRBV10-3; clone size: .; D gene: .; J gene: TRBJ1-1; CDR3 protein: CAISGQGREAFF; CDR3 DNA: TGTGCCATCAGTGGGCAGGGCCGCGAAGCTTTCTTT
V gene: TRBV7-2; clone size: .; D gene: .; J gene: TRBJ2-7; CDR3 protein: CASSQEGGFFYEQYF; CDR3 DNA: TGTGCCAGCAGCCAAGAGGGGGGGTTTTTCTACGAGCAGTACTTC
V gene: TRBV9; clone size: .; D gene: .; J gene: TRBJ1-5; CDR3 protein: CASSVGPSNQPQHF; CDR3 DNA: TGTGCCAGCAGCGTAGGGCCTAGCAATCAGCCCCAGCATTTT
V gene: TRBV4-3; clone size: .; D gene: TRBD1; J gene: TRBJ2-5; CDR3 protein: CASSQDLVRAGGRETQYF; CDR3 DNA: TGCGCCAGCAGCCAAGATCTAGTCCGGGCAGGGGGCAGGGAGACCCAGTACTTC
V gene: TRBV9; clone size: few; D gene: TRBD1; J gene: TRBJ1-1; CDR3 protein: CASSVVAGDRGGTEAFF; CDR3 DNA: TGTGCCAGCAGCGTAGTCGCTGGGGACAGGGGTGGCACTGAAGCTTTCTTT
V gene: TRBV7-3; clone size: .; D gene: TRBD1; J gene: TRBJ2-2; CDR3 protein: CASSTGVAGELFF; CDR3 DNA: TGTGCCAGCAGCACAGGGGTAGCCGGGGAGCTGTTTTTT
V gene: TRBV5-1; clone size: .; D gene: TRBD1; J gene: TRBJ2-7; CDR3 protein: CASSSDRDRGYEQYF; CDR3 DNA: TGCGCCAGCAGCTCTGACCGGGACAGGGGATACGAGCAGTACTTC
V gene: TRBV11-2; clone size: .; D gene: TRBD2; J gene: TRBJ2-3; CDR3 protein: CASSLSAGGQDTQYF; CDR3 DNA: TGTGCCAGCAGCTTAAGTGCGGGAGGGCAAGATACGCAGTATTTT
V gene: TRBV4-2; clone size: .; D gene: .; J gene: TRBJ2-1; CDR3 protein: CASSQERNGGEQFF; CDR3 DNA: TGTGCCAGCAGCCAAGAGAGGAACGGAGGGGAGCAGTTCTTC
V gene: TRBV10-1; clone size: few; D gene: TRBD2; J gene: TRBJ2-5; CDR3 protein: CASSYPTSVGETQYF; CDR3 DNA: TGCGCCAGCAGTTATCCGACTAGCGTGGGAGAGACCCAGTACTTC
V gene: TRBV5-4; clone size: .; D gene: .; J gene: TRBJ1-2; CDR3 protein: CASSTPGSEAGGYTF; CDR3 DNA: TGTGCCAGCAGTACTCCGGGTTCGGAAGCGGGTGGCTACACCTTC
V gene: TRBV10-3; clone size: .; D gene: .; J gene: TRBJ2-3; CDR3 protein: CATSDSTDTQYF; CDR3 DNA: TGTGCCACCTCGGACTCCACAGATACGCAGTATTTT
V gene: TRBV30; clone size: .; D gene: .; J gene: TRBJ2-6; CDR3 protein: CAWSVPGFSGANVLTF; CDR3 DNA: TGTGCCTGGAGTGTACCAGGCTTCTCTGGGGCCAACGTCCTGACTTTC
V gene: TRBV19; clone size: .; D gene: TRBD2; J gene: TRBJ2-5; CDR3 protein: CASKAIAGAETQYF; CDR3 DNA: TGTGCCAGTAAGGCGATAGCGGGGGCAGAGACCCAGTACTTC
V gene: TRBV5-1; clone size: .; D gene: TRBD1; J gene: TRBJ1-2; CDR3 protein: CASSFTPQGANYGYTF; CDR3 DNA: TGCGCCAGCAGCTTCACGCCACAGGGGGCTAACTATGGCTACACCTTC
V gene: TRBV4-1; clone size: few; D gene: .; J gene: TRBJ1-1; CDR3 protein: CASSQLGENTEAFF; CDR3 DNA: TGCGCCAGCAGCCAACTCGGGGAGAACACTGAAGCTTTCTTT